The entry that follows covers one TCR beta chain sequence. Its antigen is unidentified. The assay was immunoSEQ multiplex PCR, and TCRdb's table has in-frame clones only and misses some. The sample includes around 25,000 clones, 87% of them seen just once. These data are taken from a study of tumor-infiltrating T cells and Merkel cell polyomavirus. Turning to the study itself: CD8+ T cells recognized the Merkel cell polyomavirus KLL epitope. Chemotherapy, radiation and immunotherapies were given, not standardized across patients.

Findings and caveats of the study: MCC-specific survival improved with 1.9-18% versus 0-0.14% intratumoral KLL-specific T cells. KLL-specific TRB repertoires were diverse and largely private.

Trimming pared 8 bases from V and 4 bases from J, leaving 12 bases between. The length of the CDR3 is 13 residues. Germline-derived CDR1 and CDR2 are MGHDK and SYGVNS. Robust Merkel cell polyomavirus Large T antigen positivity by immunohistochemistry was seen in all patients' tumors. The clonotype was recovered from a man aged 45 to 65 with Merkel cell carcinoma. The chain joins TRBV25-1 to TRBJ1-3, with unresolved D. The specimen was lymph node tissue. The CDR3 loop reads CASQEAGGNTIYF. CDR3 nucleotides: TGTGCCAGCCAGGAAGCAGGAGGAAACACCATATATTTT.